The 32 T cell receptor beta chains presented below share a single source sample, sequenced in a study of cytomegalovirus exposure and HLA in healthy donors. The PCR ran on 60 Vbeta and 13 Jbeta primers. Using immunoSEQ multiplex PCR, the repertoire was profiled, and TCRdb retains in-frame clones only, with some absent. The sample lists more than 110,000 clones, approximately 79% occurring once. The sequenced material came from PBMCs. Receptors were obtained from a man in his late teens or twenties in good health and CMV-seronegative.

The V and J genes are TRBV11-2 and TRBJ2-3; tentatively, D is TRBD1 (5 bases). Germline values: CDR1 SGHAT, CDR2 FQNNGV. The germline V and J ends were trimmed by 2 bases and 0 bases, with 6 bases remaining between them. The CDR3 covers 14 residues. In nucleotides, the CDR3 is TGTGCCAGCAGCTTAAGGGGAAGCACAGATACGCAGTATTTT. It codes for CASSLRGSTDTQYF.

This chain links TRBV7-9 with TRBJ2-3; D may be TRBD1 (5 bases). The CDR3 is 19 residues long. Germline V CDR1 and CDR2: SEHNR, FQNEAQ (reference sequence). V was trimmed by 3 bases and J by 0 bases, leaving 22 bases between them. The CDR3 sequence is CASSFGRRLDKTSTDTQYF. CDR3 DNA sequence: TGTGCCAGCAGCTTTGGCCGCCGTCTGGACAAGACTAGCACAGATACGCAGTATTTT.

This clone has a single count. This chain connects TRBV6-6 to TRBJ2-7; the D gene is possibly TRBD2 (6 bases). CDR3 length: 14 amino acids. V dropped 5 bases and J dropped 6 bases, with 17 bases sitting between them. CDR1 and CDR2 (germline): MNHNY, SVGAGI (reference sequence). This CDR3 is CASSPLARDAEQYF. Written as DNA, the CDR3 is TGTGCCAGCAGTCCCCTAGCGCGGGACGCCGAGCAGTACTTC.

The chain carries TRBV7-2 and TRBJ2-7; perhaps TRBD1 as D (6 bases). The V end lost 6 bases, the J end lost 2 bases, and 20 bases lay between the germline ends. Germline V gene lookup returns CDR1 SGHTA and CDR2 FQGNSA. The CDR3 length is 16 residues. CDR3 sequence: CASSLTPGQGTYEQYF. CDR3 DNA: TGTGCCAGCAGTCTCACTCCGGGGCAGGGGACCTACGAGCAGTACTTC.

V is TRBV7-9 and J is TRBJ1-2; TRBD1 matches 9 bases. Germline CDR1 and CDR2: SEHNR and FQNEAQ (reference sequence). After removal of 4 bases from V and 3 bases from J, the junction contained 9 bases not matched to a gene. The CDR3 extends over 16 amino acids. This chain's CDR3 is CASSSGRDREYYGYTF. CDR3 in DNA: TGTGCCAGCAGCTCCGGCCGGGACAGGGAGTACTATGGCTACACCTTC.

This rearrangement joins TRBV5-4 to TRBJ2-1; 8 bases agree with TRBD2. V trimming: 1 base; J trimming: 4 bases; junction bases outside the gene matches: 4. Germline CDR1 is SGHNT and CDR2 is YYREEE (reference sequence). The CDR3 covers 15 residues. CDR3 loop: CASSLQVAGYNEQFF. CDR3 nucleotide sequence: TGTGCCAGCAGCTTGCAGGTAGCGGGATACAATGAGCAGTTCTTC.

This clone came up once. The rearrangement uses TRBV6-1 and TRBJ1-1; D call uncertain. Germline CDR1 is MNHNS and CDR2 is SASEGT. This CDR3 is 12 amino acids long. The V and J ends lost 6 bases and 3 bases respectively, with 8 bases between them. The CDR3 nucleotides read TGTGCCAGCAGCTGGGCACACACTGAAGCTTTCTTT. It yields the protein CASSWAHTEAFF.

J is TRBJ2-1 and V is TRBV4-3, with TRBD1 matching 9 bases. CDR3 length: 14 amino acids. Unmatched junction bases numbered 6, after V lost 3 bases and J lost 9 bases. CDR1 and CDR2 from the germline V gene are LGHNA and YSLEER. The CDR3 coding sequence is TGCGCCAGCAGCCAGGGGACAGGGCTTTGTGAGCAGTTCTTC. It encodes CASSQGTGLCEQFF.

The chain couples TRBV19 to TRBJ1-2; possible D gene TRBD1, 5 bases. V lost 0 bases to trimming and J lost 7 bases, with 12 bases between them. There are 14 residues in the CDR3. Germline V gene lookup returns CDR1 LNHDA and CDR2 SQIVND (reference sequence). This CDR3 is CASSIDRVTGGYTF. The CDR3 nucleotides read TGTGCCAGTAGTATAGATCGGGTTACAGGTGGCTACACCTTC.

The chain couples TRBV2 to TRBJ1-1; 10 nucleotides match TRBD1. CDR1 and CDR2 from the germline V gene are SNHLY and FYNNEI. The ends lost 7 bases at V and 8 bases at J; junction bases unmatched: 10. The CDR3 extends over 14 amino acids. The CDR3 sequence is CASTETGGAWEAFF. The CDR3, as DNA: TGTGCCAGCACCGAGACAGGGGGCGCCTGGGAAGCTTTCTTT.

This clone was picked up a small number of times. The chain carries TRBV5-6 and TRBJ2-7; D is possibly TRBD1 (6 bases). CDR3 length: 16 amino acids. Germline CDR1 and CDR2: SGHDT and YYEEEE. The V and J ends lost 4 bases and 2 bases respectively, with 19 bases between them. The CDR3 here is CASSPFTRTATYEQYF. The CDR3 DNA follows: TGTGCCAGCAGCCCGTTCACCAGGACAGCTACCTACGAGCAGTACTTC.

V is TRBV7-9 and J is TRBJ1-1; D is ambiguous. This CDR3 comprises 12 residues. Germline V gene sequence: CDR1 SEHNR, CDR2 FQNEAQ (reference sequence). Trimming shortened V by 3 bases and J by 4 bases, and 6 bases separated the two germline ends. The CDR3 sequence: CASSFSGTEAFF. The CDR3 nucleotides are TGTGCCAGCAGCTTTTCGGGCACTGAAGCTTTCTTT. Using reference TRBV7-9 and TRBJ1-1 for the parts outside the CDR3, the full variable domain is DTGVSQNPRHKITKRGQNVTFRCDPISEHNRLYWYRQTLGQGPEFLTYFQNEAQLEKSRLLSDRFSAERPKGSFSTLEIQRTEQGDSAMYLCASSFSGTEAFFGQGTRLTVV.

The CDR3 sequence is CASSLAYRGGAKEAFF. CDR3 DNA sequence: TGTGCCAGCAGCTTAGCCTACAGGGGCGGTGCGAAGGAAGCTTTCTTT. This chain connects TRBV7-2 to TRBJ1-1; TRBD1 matches 7 bases. Per the germline V gene, CDR1 is SGHTA and CDR2 is FQGNSA. The CDR3 length is 16 residues. Trimming removed 0 bases from V and 8 bases from J; junction bases left unmatched: 12.

The J gene is TRBJ2-1, the V gene TRBV18; 10 bases agree with TRBD1. The V and J ends lost 6 bases and 4 bases, in that order; junction bases with no gene match: 9. There are 16 residues in the CDR3. The germline gives CDR1 KGHSH, CDR2 LQKENI. The CDR3 DNA is TGTGCCAGCTCGCCGAGACAGGGGGCCACGTACAATGAGCAGTTCTTC. It is translated as CASSPRQGATYNEQFF.

This rearrangement joins TRBV15 to TRBJ1-5; D gene ambiguous. Germline loops: CDR1 LNHNV, CDR2 YYDKDF (reference sequence). CDR3 length equals 13 residues. Deletions cut 5 bases from V and 5 bases from J, with 10 bases between. CDR3 nucleotide sequence: TGTGCCACCAGCCTTTCCCTAGATCAGCCCCAGCATTTT. Encoded protein: CATSLSLDQPQHF.

The V and J genes are TRBV7-9 and TRBJ2-6, with 9 bases matching TRBD1. The CDR3 sequence is 18 residues long. Germline loops: CDR1 SEHNR, CDR2 FQNEAQ (reference sequence). With V trimmed by 4 bases and J by 8 bases, 15 bases remained unmatched. The CDR3 DNA reads as TGTGCCAGCAGCTCCCCCGGGACAGGGATCTCACCTCCCAACGTCCTGACTTTC. Translating gives CASSSPGTGISPPNVLTF.

The gene calls are TRBV30 and TRBJ1-2; D is unresolved. The CDR3 sequence is 11 residues long. With 5 bases removed from V and 1 base from J, the gap between germline ends came to 5 bases. Per the germline V gene, CDR1 is GTSNPN and CDR2 is SVGIG (reference sequence). The CDR3 region is CAWRGNYGYTF. The CDR3 bases are TGTGCCTGGCGGGGTAACTATGGCTACACCTTC.

This clone was picked up a small number of times. This sequence joins TRBV4-3 and TRBJ1-6, with D possibly matching TRBD1 (5 bases). The CDR3 contains 15 residues. Germline CDR1 LGHNA, CDR2 YSLEER. The V end lost 0 bases, the J end lost 10 bases, and 13 bases lay between the germline ends. The CDR3, as DNA: TGCGCCAGCAGCCAAGACTGGTCCCGGGGGTCACCCCTCCACTTT. Protein product: CASSQDWSRGSPLHF.

The chain links TRBV19 to TRBJ1-5, with D perhaps matching TRBD1 (6 bases). CDR1 is LNHDA and CDR2 is SQIVND in the germline V gene (reference sequence). There are 16 residues in the CDR3. Trimming removed 5 bases from V and 0 bases from J, with 14 bases in between. CDR3 nucleotide sequence: TGTGCCAGTAGTTGGGGGGGCCCCGTTAGCAATCAGCCCCAGCATTTT. It encodes CASSWGGPVSNQPQHF.

This clone is a singleton in its sample. The chain has TRBV2 and TRBJ1-2; D gene ambiguous. The CDR3 consists of 13 residues. Germline CDR1 is SNHLY and CDR2 is FYNNEI. Trimming left V 4 bases short and J 4 bases short, with 10 bases between. CDR3 nucleotide sequence: TGTGCCAGCAGTGGAGGCGGGCCCTATGGCTACACCTTC. Its translation: CASSGGGPYGYTF.

V gene TRBV7-2 combines with J gene TRBJ1-2; D is ambiguous. V lost 5 bases and J lost 4, with 14 bases in between. Per the germline V gene, CDR1 is SGHTA and CDR2 is FQGNSA. The CDR3 length is 14 residues. The DNA for the CDR3 is TGTGCCAGCAGCAGAGGACGGGAAACCTATGGCTACACCTTC. Translated: CASSRGRETYGYTF.

The chain couples TRBV7-2 to TRBJ2-1; possibly TRBD1 for D (6 bases). Trimming took off 2 bases at V and 7 bases at J, with 9 bases between the two ends. Germline V gene data show CDR1 as SGHTA and CDR2 as FQGNSA. CDR3 length equals 13 residues. CDR3 amino acids: CASSLTGLNEQFF. In DNA form, the CDR3 reads TGTGCCAGCAGCTTAACAGGGCTTAATGAGCAGTTCTTC.

This clone has at least ten counts. This chain connects TRBV6-1 to TRBJ1-4; possibly TRBD1 for D (5 bases). Looked up from germline, CDR1 is MNHNS and CDR2 is SASEGT. V lost 7 bases, J lost 8 bases, and 17 bases lay in between. The CDR3 has 14 amino acids. CDR3 nucleotides: TGTGCCAGCACCACGGGGGGACTAGGGGAAAAACTGTTTTTT. It codes for CASTTGGLGEKLFF.

The genes are TRBV5-1 and TRBJ2-5; 7 positions match TRBD2. Germline lookup yields CDR1 SGHRS and CDR2 YFSETQ. The CDR3 has 17 amino acids. The V gene end was trimmed by 0 bases and the J gene end by 5 bases; junction bases not matched to a gene: 13. The CDR3 sequence: CASSLGKGLISLETQYF. DNA for the CDR3: TGCGCCAGCAGCTTGGGGAAGGGACTAATCTCTTTGGAGACCCAGTACTTC. The whole variable domain, remainder taken from reference TRBV5-1 and TRBJ2-5, is KAGVTQTPRYLIKTRGQQVTLSCSPISGHRSVSWYQQTPGQGLQFLFEYFSETQRNKGNFPGRFSGRQFSNSRSEMNVSTLELGDSALYLCASSLGKGLISLETQYFGPGTRLLVL.

The CDR3 coding sequence is TGTGCCAGCAGCCGTTCAGGGGGCACTGAAGCTTTCTTT. Its protein is CASSRSGGTEAFF. The rearrangement links TRBV4-2 to TRBJ1-1; TRBD1 matches 7 bases. V lost 4 bases, J lost 4 bases, and 3 bases stayed unmatched. The CDR3 is 13 amino acids. From germline, CDR1 is LGHNA and CDR2 YNFKEQ.

The chain has TRBV4-1 and TRBJ2-1, with 7 bases lining up with TRBD1. CDR3 length: 15 amino acids. Germline CDR1 MGHRA, CDR2 YSYEKL. J lost 6 bases, V lost 2 bases, and 7 bases had no gene match. CDR3 coding DNA: TGCGCCAGCAGCCAAAGACAGGGAATGGGCAATGAGCAGTTCTTC. Residues: CASSQRQGMGNEQFF.

The chain uses TRBV7-9 and TRBJ1-4, with 7 bases that match TRBD1. CDR3 length: 15 amino acids. The germline V gene has CDR1 SEHNR and CDR2 FQNEAQ (reference sequence). V shed 5 bases and J 7 bases; nucleotides not matched to a gene: 10. CDR3 nucleotide sequence: TGTGCCAGCAGCCCTCGACAGGGAGAGGGTGAAAAACTGTTTTTT. Protein sequence: CASSPRQGEGEKLFF.

The V call is TRBV4-2, the J call TRBJ2-7, with 8 bases aligning to TRBD1. V lost 1 base, J lost 5 bases, and 1 base stayed unmatched. The CDR3 is made up of 13 amino acids. Germline V lookup: CDR1 LGHNA, CDR2 YNFKEQ. DNA of the CDR3: TGTGCCAGCAGCCAAGCAGGGGGCAACGAGCAGTACTTC. This sequence encodes CASSQAGGNEQYF.

V is TRBV12-5 and J is TRBJ2-1; D possibly corresponds to TRBD2 (5 bases). CDR1 and CDR2 from the germline V gene are LGHNT and FRNRAP. With 0 bases removed from V and 10 bases from J, the gap between germline ends came to 10 bases. The CDR3 runs to 13 residues. CDR3 DNA sequence: TGTGCTAGTGGTTTGGTATACGGCGGGGAGCAGTTCTTC. It specifies CASGLVYGGEQFF.

This clone was seen only a few times. The chain links TRBV29-1 to TRBJ1-1, with TRBD1 matching 8 bases. This CDR3 is built from 14 residues. The ends lost 0 bases at V and 9 bases at J; junction bases unmatched: 9. The V gene's germline CDR1 is SQVTM and CDR2 ANQGSEA. The chain's CDR3 is CSVEDLRTGRQAFF. CDR3 nucleotides: TGCAGCGTTGAAGATCTTCGGACAGGGCGTCAAGCTTTCTTT.

This clone was detected only a few times. V and J are TRBV6-5 and TRBJ1-1; tentative D call: TRBD1 (6 bases). From germline, CDR1 is MNHEY and CDR2 SVGAGI. The CDR3 is made up of 15 amino acids. With 5 bases removed from V and 9 bases from J, the gap between germline ends came to 22 bases. CDR3 in amino acids: CASSLETGNSEKAFF. For the CDR3, the DNA is TGTGCCAGCAGTCTTGAAACAGGGAACAGTGAAAAAGCTTTCTTT.

The chain carries TRBV7-3 and TRBJ2-1; 9 bases fit TRBD2. In germline, CDR1 is SGHTA, CDR2 FQGTGA. Losses at the gene ends were 5 bases for V and 6 bases for J; bases not matched to a gene: 8. There are 15 residues in the CDR3. The CDR3 DNA sequence: TGTGCCAGCAGCCCAGTGGGGCGGGGGGGCAATGAGCAGTTCTTC. Its translation is CASSPVGRGGNEQFF.